The 15 T cell receptor beta chains given below trace back to one sample, sequenced in a study of high-grade serous ovarian cancer treatment subgroups. Tumor samples were taken before definitive surgery or chemotherapy. Using immunoSEQ multiplex PCR, the repertoire was profiled, and TCRdb retains in-frame clones only, with some absent. The sample holds approximately 17,000 clones; approximately 76% are singletons and the top ten take under 6%. The material sequenced was tumor tissue. The origin of the receptors is a human donor with high-grade serous ovarian cancer.

The J gene is TRBJ1-1, the V gene TRBV11-2; TRBD1 might be the D (5 bases). The germline V gene encodes CDR1 SGHAT and CDR2 FQNNGV. CDR3 size: 14 residues. V shed 1 base and J shed 7 bases, with 13 bases lying between them. The CDR3 sequence is CASSLVGDRGEAFF. The CDR3 nucleotides are TGTGCCAGCAGCTTAGTGGGGGATCGAGGTGAAGCTTTCTTT.

This clone was found once. The rearrangement links TRBV15 to TRBJ2-5, with 9 bases identical to TRBD2. CDR3 length: 17 residues. Germline CDR1 and CDR2: LNHNV and YYDKDF (reference sequence). The J segment lost 1 base and the V segment lost 1 base, leaving 7 bases of the junction unmatched. The CDR3 DNA follows: TGTGCCACCAGCAGAGGTCGGGCGGGGGGGCCCCAAGAGACCCAGTACTTC. Translating gives CATSRGRAGGPQETQYF.

The chain employs TRBV2 and TRBJ1-4; TRBD1 is a possible D gene (6 bases). Deletions cut 2 bases from V and 7 bases from J, with 17 bases between. CDR1 is SNHLY and CDR2 is FYNNEI in the germline V gene. CDR3 length: 16 residues. The CDR3 nucleotides are TGTGCCAGCAGTGAATTAAGAGGCAGAGGGGGTGAAAAACTGTTTTTT. It translates to CASSELRGRGGEKLFF.

This clone has just one count. The V call is TRBV2, the J call TRBJ1-4, with D possibly TRBD1 on 5 matching bases. V was shortened by 6 bases and J by 8 bases, with 10 bases between the two germline ends. The V gene's germline CDR1 is SNHLY and CDR2 FYNNEI. This CDR3 comprises 12 residues. Here the CDR3 reads CASRRAGEKLFF. CDR3 DNA: TGTGCCAGCAGAAGGGCAGGGGAAAAACTGTTTTTT. The full variable domain, with the rest looked up from reference TRBV2 and TRBJ1-4, is EPEVTQTPSHQVTQMGQEVILRCVPISNHLYFYWYRQILGQKVEFLVSFYNNEISEKSEIFDDQFSVERPDGSNFTLKIRSTKLEDSAMYFCASRRAGEKLFFGSGTQLSVL.

This chain links TRBV5-5 with TRBJ1-1; D unresolved. The CDR3 length is 13 residues. Trimming removed 1 base from V and 1 base from J, with 5 bases in between. The germline V gene has CDR1 SGHKS and CDR2 YYEKEE (reference sequence). CDR3 DNA sequence: TGTGCCAGCAGCTTGTATCCGAACACTGAAGCTTTCTTT. Encoded protein: CASSLYPNTEAFF.

The V call is TRBV11-1, the J call TRBJ1-3; 8 nucleotides match TRBD1. This CDR3 comprises 15 residues. Germline-derived CDR1 and CDR2 are SGHAT and FQDESV (reference sequence). Trimming cost V 5 bases and J 4 bases; bases outside gene matches: 7. CDR3 nucleotide sequence: TGTGCCAGCAGCCCATCGACAGGGGTCGGAAACACCATATATTTT. Its translation: CASSPSTGVGNTIYF.

The V call is TRBV6-5, the J call TRBJ1-1; 8 bases are a match to TRBD1. Germline V lookup: CDR1 MNHEY, CDR2 SVGAGI. J lost 4 bases, V lost 3 bases, and 4 bases had no gene match. This CDR3 is built from 14 residues. CDR3 bases: TGTGCCAGCAGTTATGACAGGGGAATCACTGAAGCTTTCTTT. Its protein product is CASSYDRGITEAFF.

The J gene is TRBJ2-3, the V gene TRBV4-3; D remains unclear. In germline, CDR1 is LGHNA, CDR2 YSLEER. The germline V and J ends were trimmed by 2 bases and 2 bases, with 8 bases remaining between them. The CDR3 spans 14 residues. This chain's CDR3 is CASSQLGITDTQYF. CDR3 nucleotides: TGCGCCAGCAGCCAATTGGGGATCACAGATACGCAGTATTTT.

The chain couples TRBV6-1 to TRBJ2-3; D gene uncertain. The V end lost 2 bases, the J end lost 2 bases, and 5 bases lay between the germline ends. CDR1 and CDR2 from the germline V gene are MNHNS and SASEGT. The CDR3 is made up of 13 amino acids. The CDR3 loop is CASSEPDTDTQYF. The CDR3 DNA follows: TGTGCCAGCAGTGAACCAGACACAGATACGCAGTATTTT.

The chain employs TRBV11-3 and TRBJ1-1; D perhaps matches TRBD1 (5 bases). Germline V gives CDR1 SGHNT, CDR2 YENEEA. CDR3 length: 13 amino acids. Trimming stripped 0 bases from V and 12 bases from J, with 14 bases between. The CDR3 protein is CASSLESGHPTFF. CDR3 sequence (DNA): TGTGCCAGCAGCTTAGAGAGTGGACACCCCACTTTCTTT.

The V gene is TRBV7-3, the J gene TRBJ1-5; D remains unclear. CDR1 is SGHTA, CDR2 FQGTGA, per germline. The CDR3 length is 13 residues. The V gene lost 0 bases and the J gene lost 5 bases, with 5 bases spanning the gap. The CDR3 loop is CASSLTPDQPQHF. The DNA of the CDR3 is TGTGCCAGCAGCTTAACTCCGGATCAGCCCCAGCATTTT.

V and J are TRBV6-5 and TRBJ1-2; no clear D. Germline CDR1 is MNHEY and CDR2 is SVGAGI. V dropped 0 bases and J dropped 1 base, with 6 bases sitting between them. The CDR3 is 14 amino acids. The CDR3 reads CASSYSKLNYGYTF. The CDR3 DNA reads as TGTGCCAGCAGTTACTCGAAACTTAACTATGGCTACACCTTC.

The rearrangement joins TRBV18 to TRBJ1-1, with no clear D. CDR3 length equals 13 residues. Germline V gene sequence: CDR1 KGHSH, CDR2 LQKENI. V was clipped by 3 bases and J by 1 base, with 6 bases between them. The CDR3: CASSPGGNTEAFF. For the CDR3, the DNA is TGTGCCAGCTCACCGGGAGGGAACACTGAAGCTTTCTTT.

The CDR3 loop is CASSVTGPTGELFF. DNA for the CDR3: TGCGCCAGCAGCGTAACAGGTCCGACCGGGGAGCTGTTTTTT. The chain combines TRBV4-3 with TRBJ2-2, with D possibly TRBD1 on 5 matching bases. V lost 5 bases to trimming and J lost 5 bases, with 12 bases between them. Germline loops: CDR1 LGHNA, CDR2 YSLEER. The CDR3 has 14 amino acids.

The chain links TRBV5-1 to TRBJ1-1, with a weak D call TRBD1 (6 bases). The CDR3 covers 16 residues. Germline CDR1 is SGHRS and CDR2 is YFSETQ. Trimming left V 6 bases short and J 1 base short, with 19 bases between. CDR3 DNA sequence: TGCGCCAGCACGCCAGGGGCTTATGCAAGGAACACTGAAGCTTTCTTT. Its protein is CASTPGAYARNTEAFF.